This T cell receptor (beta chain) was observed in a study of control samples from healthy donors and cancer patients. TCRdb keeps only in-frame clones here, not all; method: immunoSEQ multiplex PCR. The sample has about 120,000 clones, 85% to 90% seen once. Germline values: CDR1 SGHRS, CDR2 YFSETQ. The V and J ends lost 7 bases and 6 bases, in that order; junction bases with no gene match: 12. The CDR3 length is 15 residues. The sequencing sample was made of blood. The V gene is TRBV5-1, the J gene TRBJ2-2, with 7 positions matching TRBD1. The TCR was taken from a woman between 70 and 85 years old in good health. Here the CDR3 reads CASGPLTGTPGELFF. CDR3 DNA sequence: TGCGCCAGCGGACCTTTGACAGGGACCCCCGGGGAGCTGTTTTTT. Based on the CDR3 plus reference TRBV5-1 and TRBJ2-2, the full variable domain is KAGVTQTPRYLIKTRGQQVTLSCSPISGHRSVSWYQQTPGQGLQFLFEYFSETQRNKGNFPGRFSGRQFSNSRSEMNVSTLELGDSALYLCASGPLTGTPGELFFGEGSRLTVL.